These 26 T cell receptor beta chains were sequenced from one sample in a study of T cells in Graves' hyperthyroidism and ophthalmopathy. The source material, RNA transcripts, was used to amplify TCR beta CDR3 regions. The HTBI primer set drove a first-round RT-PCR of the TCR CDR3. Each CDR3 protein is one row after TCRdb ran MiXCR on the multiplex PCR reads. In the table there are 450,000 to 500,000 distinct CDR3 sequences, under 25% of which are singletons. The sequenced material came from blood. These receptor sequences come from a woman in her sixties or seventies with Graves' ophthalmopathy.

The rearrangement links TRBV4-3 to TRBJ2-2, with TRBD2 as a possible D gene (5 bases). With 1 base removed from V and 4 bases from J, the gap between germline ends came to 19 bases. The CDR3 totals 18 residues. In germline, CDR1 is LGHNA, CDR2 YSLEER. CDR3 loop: CASSQGPSGSGGTGELFF. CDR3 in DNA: TGCGCCAGCAGCCAAGGACCTTCGGGGTCAGGTGGCACCGGGGAGCTGTTTTTT.

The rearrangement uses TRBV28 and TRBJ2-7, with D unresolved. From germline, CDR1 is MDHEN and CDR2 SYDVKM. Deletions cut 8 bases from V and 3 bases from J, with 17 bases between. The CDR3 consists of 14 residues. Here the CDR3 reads CASSPPGLFYEQYF. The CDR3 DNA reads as TGTGCCAGCTCCCCGCCTGGCCTTTTCTACGAGCAGTACTTC.

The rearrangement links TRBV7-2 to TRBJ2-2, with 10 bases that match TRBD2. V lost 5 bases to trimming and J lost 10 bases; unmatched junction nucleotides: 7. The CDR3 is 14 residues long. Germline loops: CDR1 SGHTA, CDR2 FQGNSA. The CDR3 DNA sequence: TGTGCCAGCAGCCCGTCTAGCGGGAGTATGGAGCTGTTTTTT. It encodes CASSPSSGSMELFF.

DNA for the CDR3: TGTGCCAGCAGCGTGTGGACAGGGAATAATTCACCCCTCCACTTT. Amino acids: CASSVWTGNNSPLHF. This chain uses TRBV5-4 with TRBJ1-6; TRBD1 matches at 8 bases. This CDR3 contains 15 residues. The germline V gene encodes CDR1 SGHNT and CDR2 YYREEE (reference sequence). The V and J ends lost 4 bases and 5 bases, in that order; junction bases with no gene match: 5.

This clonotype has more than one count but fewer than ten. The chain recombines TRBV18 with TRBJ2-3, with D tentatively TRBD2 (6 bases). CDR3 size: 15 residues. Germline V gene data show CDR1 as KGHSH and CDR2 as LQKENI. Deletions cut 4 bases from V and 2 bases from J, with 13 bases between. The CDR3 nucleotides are TGTGCCAGCTCACGTAGCGGACTGAACACAGATACGCAGTATTTT. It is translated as CASSRSGLNTDTQYF.

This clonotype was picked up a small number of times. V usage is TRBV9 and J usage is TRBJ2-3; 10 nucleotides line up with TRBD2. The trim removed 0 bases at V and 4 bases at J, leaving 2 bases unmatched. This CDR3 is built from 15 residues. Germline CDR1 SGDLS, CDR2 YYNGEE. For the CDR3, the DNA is TGTGCCAGCAGCGTAGGTGGGACTAGCGCAGATACGCAGTATTTT. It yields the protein CASSVGGTSADTQYF. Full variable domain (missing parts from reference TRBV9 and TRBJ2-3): DSGVTQTPKHLITATGQRVTLRCSPRSGDLSVYWYQQSLDQGLQFLIQYYNGEERAKGNILERFSAQQFPDLHSELNLSSLELGDSALYFCASSVGGTSADTQYFGPGTRLTVL.

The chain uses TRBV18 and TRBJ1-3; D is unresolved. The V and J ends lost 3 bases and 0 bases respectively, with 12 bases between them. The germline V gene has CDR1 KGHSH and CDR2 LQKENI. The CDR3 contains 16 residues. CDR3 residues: CASSPVTVFSGNTIYF. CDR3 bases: TGTGCCAGCTCACCGGTAACGGTCTTCTCTGGAAACACCATATATTTT.

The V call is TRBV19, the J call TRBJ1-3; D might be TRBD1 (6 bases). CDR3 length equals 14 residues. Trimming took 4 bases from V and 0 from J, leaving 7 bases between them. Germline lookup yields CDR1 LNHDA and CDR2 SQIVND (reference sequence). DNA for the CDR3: TGTGCCAGTAGTAAGGACAGCTCTGGAAACACCATATATTTT. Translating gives CASSKDSSGNTIYF.

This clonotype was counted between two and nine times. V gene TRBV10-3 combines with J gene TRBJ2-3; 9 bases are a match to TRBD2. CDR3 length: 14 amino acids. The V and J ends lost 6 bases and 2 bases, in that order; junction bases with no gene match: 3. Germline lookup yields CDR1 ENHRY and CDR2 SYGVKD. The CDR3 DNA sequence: TGTGCCATCAGAGAGCGGGAGGCCACAGATACGCAGTATTTT. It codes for CAIREREATDTQYF.

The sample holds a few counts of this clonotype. CDR3 sequence (DNA): TGTGCCAGCTCAACGGGGGGGGGTCCCCACGAGCAGTACTTC. This encodes CASSTGGGPHEQYF. The V gene is TRBV3-1, the J gene TRBJ2-7, with 8 nucleotides matching TRBD2. Germline CDR1 reads LGHDT; CDR2 reads YNNKEL (reference sequence). This CDR3 spans 14 amino acids. Trimming took 8 bases from V and 5 from J; bases not matched to a gene: 11.

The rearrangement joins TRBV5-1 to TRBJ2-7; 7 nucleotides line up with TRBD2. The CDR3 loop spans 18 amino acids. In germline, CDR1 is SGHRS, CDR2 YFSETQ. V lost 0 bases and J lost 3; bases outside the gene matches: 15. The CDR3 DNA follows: TGCGCCAGCAGCTTGGCCCGGGGCGGCGGGGGACGGTTCTACGAGCAGTACTTC. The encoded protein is CASSLARGGGGRFYEQYF.

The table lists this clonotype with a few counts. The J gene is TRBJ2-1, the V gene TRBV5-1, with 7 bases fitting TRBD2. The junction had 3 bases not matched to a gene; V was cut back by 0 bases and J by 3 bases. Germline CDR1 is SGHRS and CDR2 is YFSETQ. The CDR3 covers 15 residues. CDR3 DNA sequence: TGCGCCAGCAGCTTGGCGCTAGCGGACTACAATGAGCAGTTCTTC. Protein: CASSLALADYNEQFF.

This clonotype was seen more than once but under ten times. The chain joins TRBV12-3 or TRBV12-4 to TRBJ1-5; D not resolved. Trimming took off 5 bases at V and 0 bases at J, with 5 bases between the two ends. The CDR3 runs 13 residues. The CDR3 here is CASSTTSNQPQHF. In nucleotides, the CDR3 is TGTGCCAGCAGTACGACTAGCAATCAGCCCCAGCATTTT.

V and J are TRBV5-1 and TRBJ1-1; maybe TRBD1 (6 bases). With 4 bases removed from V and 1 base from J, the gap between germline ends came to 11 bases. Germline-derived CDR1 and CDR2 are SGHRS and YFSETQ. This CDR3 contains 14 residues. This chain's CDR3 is CASSEGQPNTEAFF. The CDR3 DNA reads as TGCGCCAGCAGCGAGGGACAACCGAACACTGAAGCTTTCTTT.

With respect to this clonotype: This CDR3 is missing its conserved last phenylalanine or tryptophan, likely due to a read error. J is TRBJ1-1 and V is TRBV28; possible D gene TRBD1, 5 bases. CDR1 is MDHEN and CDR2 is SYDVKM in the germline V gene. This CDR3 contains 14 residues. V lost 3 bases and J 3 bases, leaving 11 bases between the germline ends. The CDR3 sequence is CASSFLGRDTEAFL. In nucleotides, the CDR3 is TGTGCCAGCAGTTTTCTGGGACGCGACACTGAAGCTTTCCTT.

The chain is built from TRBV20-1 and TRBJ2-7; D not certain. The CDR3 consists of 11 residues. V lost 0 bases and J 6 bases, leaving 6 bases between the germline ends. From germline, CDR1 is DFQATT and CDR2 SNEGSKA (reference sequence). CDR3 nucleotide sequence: TGCAGTGCTAGAGATGCCGGCGAGCAGTACTTC. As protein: CSARDAGEQYF.

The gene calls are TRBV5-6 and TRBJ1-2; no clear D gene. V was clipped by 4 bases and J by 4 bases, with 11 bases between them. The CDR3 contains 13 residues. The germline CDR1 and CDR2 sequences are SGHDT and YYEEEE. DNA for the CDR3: TGTGCCAGCAGCGAACAGACTTTCTATGGCTACACCTTC. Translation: CASSEQTFYGYTF.

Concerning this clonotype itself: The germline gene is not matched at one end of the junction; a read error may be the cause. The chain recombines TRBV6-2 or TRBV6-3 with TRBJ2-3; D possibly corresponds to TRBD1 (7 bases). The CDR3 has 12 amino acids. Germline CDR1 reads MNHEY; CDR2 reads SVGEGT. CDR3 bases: TGTGCCAAGGGGGCGGGAACAGATGCGCAGTATTTT. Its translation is CAKGAGTDAQYF.

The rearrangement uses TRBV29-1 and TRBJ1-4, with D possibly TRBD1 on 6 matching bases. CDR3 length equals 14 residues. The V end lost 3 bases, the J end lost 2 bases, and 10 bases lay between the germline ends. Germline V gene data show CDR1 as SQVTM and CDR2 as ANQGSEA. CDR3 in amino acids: CSVDPRGTNEKLFF. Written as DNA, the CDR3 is TGCAGCGTTGACCCCAGGGGCACTAATGAAAAACTGTTTTTT. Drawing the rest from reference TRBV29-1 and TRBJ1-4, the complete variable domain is SAVISQKPSRDICQRGTSLTIQCQVDSQVTMMFWYRQQPGQSLTLIATANQGSEATYESGFVIDKFPISRPNLTFSTLTVSNMSPEDSSIYLCSVDPRGTNEKLFFGSGTQLSVL.

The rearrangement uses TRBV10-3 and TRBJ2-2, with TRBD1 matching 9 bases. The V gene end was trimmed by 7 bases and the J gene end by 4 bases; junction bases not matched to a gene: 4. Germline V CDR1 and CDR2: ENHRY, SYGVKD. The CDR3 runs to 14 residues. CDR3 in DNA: TGTGCCATCAACCCGACAGGGGGCACCGGGGAGCTGTTTTTT. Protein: CAINPTGGTGELFF.

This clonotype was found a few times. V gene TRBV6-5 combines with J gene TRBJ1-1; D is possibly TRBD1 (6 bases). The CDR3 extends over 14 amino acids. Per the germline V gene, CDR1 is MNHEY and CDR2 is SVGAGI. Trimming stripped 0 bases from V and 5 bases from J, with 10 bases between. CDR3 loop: CASSYSGDRTEAFF. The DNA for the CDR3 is TGTGCCAGCAGTTACTCCGGAGACAGGACTGAAGCTTTCTTT.

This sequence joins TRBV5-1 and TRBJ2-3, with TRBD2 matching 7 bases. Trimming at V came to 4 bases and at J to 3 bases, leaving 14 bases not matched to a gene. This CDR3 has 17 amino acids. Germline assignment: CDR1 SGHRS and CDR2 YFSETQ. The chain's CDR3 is CASSPRAGVGRTDTQYF. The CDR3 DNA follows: TGCGCCAGCAGCCCGAGGGCGGGAGTGGGAAGAACAGATACGCAGTATTTT. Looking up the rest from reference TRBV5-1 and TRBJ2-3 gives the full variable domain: KAGVTQTPRYLIKTRGQQVTLSCSPISGHRSVSWYQQTPGQGLQFLFEYFSETQRNKGNFPGRFSGRQFSNSRSEMNVSTLELGDSALYLCASSPRAGVGRTDTQYFGPGTRLTVL.

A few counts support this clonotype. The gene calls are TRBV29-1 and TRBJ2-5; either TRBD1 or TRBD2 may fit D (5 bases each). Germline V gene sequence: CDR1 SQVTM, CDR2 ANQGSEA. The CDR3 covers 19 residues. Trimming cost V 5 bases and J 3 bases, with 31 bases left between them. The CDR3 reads CSVMTRQVFYEGKEETQYF. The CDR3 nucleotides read TGCAGCGTTATGACTCGACAAGTTTTCTATGAGGGGAAGGAAGAGACCCAGTACTTC.

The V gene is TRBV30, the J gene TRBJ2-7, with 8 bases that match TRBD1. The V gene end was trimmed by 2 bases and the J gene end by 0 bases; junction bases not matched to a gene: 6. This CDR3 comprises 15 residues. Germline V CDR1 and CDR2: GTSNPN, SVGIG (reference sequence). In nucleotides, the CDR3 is TGTGCCTGGAGTCGACCCGGGACAGGCTCCTACGAGCAGTACTTC. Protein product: CAWSRPGTGSYEQYF.

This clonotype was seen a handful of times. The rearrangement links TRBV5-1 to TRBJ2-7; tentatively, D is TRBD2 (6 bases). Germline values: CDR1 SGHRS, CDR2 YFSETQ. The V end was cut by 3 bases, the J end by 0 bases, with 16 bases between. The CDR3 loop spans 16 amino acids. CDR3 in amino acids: CASSSGSGSSSYEQYF. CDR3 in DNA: TGCGCCAGCAGCTCGGGGAGCGGGTCCAGCTCCTACGAGCAGTACTTC.

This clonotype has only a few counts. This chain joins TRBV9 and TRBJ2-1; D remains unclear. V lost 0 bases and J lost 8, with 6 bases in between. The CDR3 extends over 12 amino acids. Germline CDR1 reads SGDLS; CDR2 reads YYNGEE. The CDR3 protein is CASSVGRDEQFF. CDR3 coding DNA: TGTGCCAGCAGCGTAGGAAGGGATGAGCAGTTCTTC. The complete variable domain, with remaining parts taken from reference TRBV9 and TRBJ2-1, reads DSGVTQTPKHLITATGQRVTLRCSPRSGDLSVYWYQQSLDQGLQFLIQYYNGEERAKGNILERFSAQQFPDLHSELNLSSLELGDSALYFCASSVGRDEQFFGPGTRLTVL.